These 14 T cell receptor beta chains were all obtained from the same sample, sequenced in a study of cytomegalovirus exposure and HLA in healthy donors. PCR involved 60 Vbeta and 13 Jbeta primers. The data were produced by immunoSEQ multiplex PCR, yet TCRdb's version contains in-frame clones alone and is incomplete. The sample has some 130,000 clones, roughly 82% seen once. Sequencing used PBMCs. All receptors derive from a male donor in good health and CMV-seropositive.

This clone was counted between two and nine times. This chain uses TRBV2 with TRBJ1-1, with D unresolved. CDR1 and CDR2 from the germline V gene are SNHLY and FYNNEI. There are 12 residues in the CDR3. The germline V and J ends were trimmed by 7 bases and 8 bases, with 14 bases remaining between them. The CDR3 protein is CASKNREAEAFF. CDR3 nucleotide sequence: TGTGCCAGCAAAAACCGGGAAGCCGAAGCTTTCTTT.

The V gene is TRBV19, the J gene TRBJ1-1; 8 nucleotides agree with TRBD1. Germline V gene data show CDR1 as LNHDA and CDR2 as SQIVND (reference sequence). V lost 2 bases to trimming and J lost 3 bases; unmatched junction nucleotides: 8. The CDR3 runs 16 residues. The CDR3 region is CASSIPWTGLDTEAFF. The CDR3, as DNA: TGTGCCAGTAGTATACCCTGGACAGGGTTGGACACTGAAGCTTTCTTT.

The gene calls are TRBV28 and TRBJ1-2, with D hard to call. The CDR3 sequence is 14 residues long. The V and J ends lost 2 bases and 4 bases respectively, with 11 bases between them. The germline V gene has CDR1 MDHEN and CDR2 SYDVKM. This CDR3 is CASSLIHVSYGYTF. The CDR3 DNA follows: TGTGCCAGCAGTTTAATTCATGTGTCCTATGGCTACACCTTC.

Points on this clone: Here the CDR3 omits its conserved ending phenylalanine or tryptophan, so a read error is the likely source. The J gene is TRBJ1-2, the V gene TRBV7-9; no clear D gene. Germline CDR1 and CDR2: SEHNR and FQNEAQ (reference sequence). CDR3 length equals 13 residues. CDR3 amino acids: CSSSLQAPYGYTL. The CDR3 DNA sequence: TGTTCCAGCAGCTTGCAGGCCCCCTATGGCTACACCCTC.

The V and J genes are TRBV27 and TRBJ2-5; TRBD2 agrees at 7 bases. In germline, CDR1 is MNHEY, CDR2 SMNVEV (reference sequence). The CDR3 is 15 amino acids. The V segment lost 4 bases and the J segment 2 bases; nucleotides outside the gene matches: 7. The CDR3 region is CASSSTRGGQETQYF. CDR3 nucleotides: TGTGCCAGCAGTTCAACCCGCGGGGGACAAGAGACCCAGTACTTC.

The rearrangement joins TRBV30 to TRBJ1-4, with TRBD1 as a possible D gene (5 bases). This CDR3 has 14 residues. Germline V gene lookup returns CDR1 GTSNPN and CDR2 SVGIG (reference sequence). Trimming removed 1 base at V and 2 bases at J, with 8 bases between. CDR3 bases: TGTGCCTGGAGTGAGGGGAACACTAATGAAAAACTGTTTTTT. It encodes CAWSEGNTNEKLFF.

This clone showed up just a few times. J is TRBJ1-4 and V is TRBV18; D perhaps matches TRBD1 (6 bases). Trimming took off 3 bases at V and 8 bases at J, with 19 bases between the two ends. Germline values: CDR1 KGHSH, CDR2 LQKENI. This CDR3 region has 16 residues. The CDR3 sequence is CASSPFARDKEEKLFF. Here the CDR3 DNA reads TGTGCCAGCTCACCTTTCGCACGGGACAAGGAGGAAAAACTGTTTTTT.

The chain recombines TRBV29-1 with TRBJ2-3; no reliable D call. Germline V gene sequence: CDR1 SQVTM, CDR2 ANQGSEA. The CDR3 sequence is 11 residues long. The V end was cut by 4 bases, the J end by 4 bases, with 6 bases between. CDR3 sequence (DNA): TGCAGCGTTGGACTGGCAGATACGCAGTATTTT. Its protein is CSVGLADTQYF.

The chain has TRBV28 and TRBJ1-5; D call uncertain. In germline, CDR1 is MDHEN, CDR2 SYDVKM. CDR3 length equals 12 residues. Trimming pared 5 bases from V and 4 bases from J, leaving 6 bases between. CDR3 coding DNA: TGTGCCAGCAGTCCCCCGAATCAGCCCCAGCATTTT. Translated: CASSPPNQPQHF. Full variable domain (remainder filled in from reference TRBV28 and TRBJ1-5): DVKVTQSSRYLVKRTGEKVFLECVQDMDHENMFWYRQDPGLGLRLIYFSYDVKMKEKGDIPEGYSVSREKKERFSLILESASTNQTSMYLCASSPPNQPQHFGDGTRLSIL.

The chain combines TRBV27 with TRBJ2-2; 7 positions agree with TRBD1. The CDR3 runs to 15 residues. The J segment lost 0 bases and the V segment lost 2 bases, leaving 0 bases of the junction unmatched. Germline V gene lookup returns CDR1 MNHEY and CDR2 SMNVEV (reference sequence). The CDR3 bases are TGTGCCAGCAGTTTAGGGACAGCGAACACCGGGGAGCTGTTTTTT. Translating gives CASSLGTANTGELFF.

This clone has more than one count but fewer than ten. V and J are TRBV19 and TRBJ1-5; possibly TRBD1 for D (5 bases). The CDR3 is 15 residues long. The V end lost 5 bases, the J end lost 2 bases, and 13 bases lay between the germline ends. Looked up from germline, CDR1 is LNHDA and CDR2 is SQIVND (reference sequence). The CDR3 DNA is TGTGCCAGTAGTGGTTTGGGGGGAGGCAATCAGCCCCAGCATTTT. Amino acid sequence: CASSGLGGGNQPQHF. The entire variable domain, with the rest obtained from reference TRBV19 and TRBJ1-5, is as follows: DGGITQSPKYLFRKEGQNVTLSCEQNLNHDAMYWYRQDPGQGLRLIYYSQIVNDFQKGDIAEGYSVSREKKESFPLTVTSAQKNPTAFYLCASSGLGGGNQPQHFGDGTRLSIL.

The rearrangement uses TRBV6-4 and TRBJ2-1, with 8 bases lining up with TRBD2. CDR3 length: 18 residues. The V segment lost 0 bases and the J segment 0 bases; nucleotides outside the gene matches: 7. Germline V CDR1 and CDR2: MRHNA, SNTAGT. CDR3 nucleotide sequence: TGTGCCAGCAGTGACTCCCCACTAGCGGCAAGCTCCTACAATGAGCAGTTCTTC. Translated, it gives CASSDSPLAASSYNEQFF.

V and J are TRBV7-9 and TRBJ2-5, with 7 bases identical to TRBD2. The J call is uncertain, as TRBJ2-7 better fits the DNA end. CDR1 is SEHNR and CDR2 is FQNEAQ in the germline V gene (reference sequence). This CDR3 has 14 residues. CDR3 protein: CASSRSGESYEQYF. CDR3 coding DNA: TGTGCCAGCAGCAGAAGCGGGGAAAGTTACGAGCAGTACTTC.

The V gene is TRBV6-5, the J gene TRBJ2-2, with 7 bases identical to TRBD2. Germline loops: CDR1 MNHEY, CDR2 SVGAGI. Trimming took 5 bases from V and 2 from J; bases not matched to a gene: 2. CDR3 size: 14 residues. The CDR3 spells CASSRDYNTGELFF. CDR3 bases: TGTGCCAGCAGTCGGGACTATAACACCGGGGAGCTGTTTTTT.